Following are 28 T cell receptor beta chains from one sample sequenced in a study of blood T cell repertoires in COVID-19. The assay was immunoSEQ multiplex PCR, and TCRdb's table has in-frame clones only and misses some. Of around 53,000 clones listed, 90% to 95% were seen once; the top ten hold 2.5% to 3.5%. Specimen: peripheral blood. All receptors come from a human donor in a cohort sampled during active COVID-19.

The chain links TRBV27 to TRBJ1-4; TRBD1 agrees at 7 bases. The J segment lost 13 bases and the V segment lost 8 bases, leaving 13 bases of the junction unmatched. CDR3 length equals 13 residues. Germline-derived CDR1 and CDR2 are MNHEY and SMNVEV (reference sequence). This CDR3 reads CASAPGGPGRLFF. CDR3 bases: TGTGCCAGCGCACCAGGGGGGCCAGGGAGACTGTTTTTT.

The J gene is TRBJ2-7, the V gene TRBV9; tentatively, D is TRBD1 (6 bases). Trimming cost V 3 bases and J 3 bases, with 13 bases left between them. The CDR3 has 14 amino acids. Germline lookup yields CDR1 SGDLS and CDR2 YYNGEE. The CDR3 sequence: CASSATGNGYEQYF. The CDR3 nucleotides read TGTGCCAGCAGCGCGACAGGAAATGGCTACGAGCAGTACTTC. Supplemented by reference TRBV9 and TRBJ2-7, the full variable domain reads DSGVTQTPKHLITATGQRVTLRCSPRSGDLSVYWYQQSLDQGLQFLIQYYNGEERAKGNILERFSAQQFPDLHSELNLSSLELGDSALYFCASSATGNGYEQYFGPGTRLTVT.

This clone was counted once. The chain combines TRBV18 with TRBJ2-7; TRBD1 might be the D (6 bases). V was clipped by 3 bases and J by 4 bases, with 16 bases between them. Germline V lookup: CDR1 KGHSH, CDR2 LQKENI. The CDR3 covers 15 residues. The CDR3 bases are TGTGCCAGCTCACCCAGGGCAGGGGAAGAGTACGAGCAGTACTTC. Translated, it gives CASSPRAGEEYEQYF.

The chain couples TRBV7-9 to TRBJ2-2; 9 positions agree with TRBD2. The junction had 9 bases not matched to a gene; V was cut back by 7 bases and J by 3 bases. The CDR3 is 16 amino acids. CDR1 is SEHNR and CDR2 is FQNEAQ in the germline V gene (reference sequence). CDR3 loop: CASTKRAGGDTGELFF. The CDR3 DNA sequence: TGTGCCAGCACCAAACGGGCGGGGGGGGACACCGGGGAGCTGTTTTTT.

J is TRBJ1-1 and V is TRBV11-3; D is undetermined. The V and J ends lost 1 base and 2 bases respectively, with 5 bases between them. CDR1 is SGHNT, CDR2 YENEEA, per germline. The CDR3 contains 13 residues. The CDR3 sequence is CASSLGRNTEAFF. The CDR3 DNA reads as TGTGCCAGCAGCTTAGGGAGAAACACTGAAGCTTTCTTT.

The rearrangement links TRBV5-6 to TRBJ1-1; D may be TRBD1 (6 bases). Deletions cut 4 bases from V and 3 bases from J, with 13 bases between. This CDR3 region has 14 residues. The germline CDR1 and CDR2 sequences are SGHDT and YYEEEE. The CDR3 DNA sequence: TGTGCCAGCAGCAGTTATCAGGGGCACACTGAAGCTTTCTTT. Translation: CASSSYQGHTEAFF.

The J gene is TRBJ1-1, the V gene TRBV12-3 or TRBV12-4, with 9 nucleotides matching TRBD1. The V gene end was trimmed by 5 bases and the J gene end by 11 bases; junction bases not matched to a gene: 9. The CDR3 consists of 13 residues. Here the CDR3 DNA reads TGTGCCAGCAGTAAACGCTCCACAGGGGGCGCTTTCTTT. This translates into CASSKRSTGGAFF.

The V and J genes are TRBV25-1 and TRBJ1-2; possible D gene TRBD1, 5 bases. The V gene lost 4 bases and the J gene lost 8 bases, with 14 bases spanning the gap. The CDR3 consists of 13 residues. Looked up from germline, CDR1 is MGHDK and CDR2 is SYGVNS. CDR3 in DNA: TGTGCCAGCAGTGTAGGCCAGGGCCTGGGCTACACCTTC. It codes for CASSVGQGLGYTF.

J is TRBJ2-3 and V is TRBV3-1 (or the pseudogene TRBV3-2); the match to TRBD2 covers 9 bases. The CDR3 is made up of 16 amino acids. With V trimmed by 1 base and J by 1 base, 3 bases remained unmatched. From germline, CDR1 is LGHDT and CDR2 YNNKEL (reference sequence). The CDR3 region is CASSQGPSGGTDTQYF. DNA for the CDR3: TGTGCCAGCAGCCAAGGACCTAGCGGGGGCACAGATACGCAGTATTTT.

The chain joins TRBV7-9 to TRBJ1-6, with 7 bases aligning to TRBD1. The V segment lost 5 bases and the J segment 6 bases; nucleotides outside the gene matches: 10. CDR1 and CDR2 (germline): SEHNR, FQNEAQ (reference sequence). The CDR3 is 16 amino acids. CDR3 DNA sequence: TGTGCCAGCAGCCGAAGACAGGGAGCCAGTAATTCACCCCTCCACTTT. This encodes CASSRRQGASNSPLHF. Based on the CDR3 plus reference TRBV7-9 and TRBJ1-6, the full variable domain is DTGVSQNPRHKITKRGQNVTFRCDPISEHNRLYWYRQTLGQGPEFLTYFQNEAQLEKSRLLSDRFSAERPKGSFSTLEIQRTEQGDSAMYLCASSRRQGASNSPLHFGNGTRLTVT.

This clone was observed once. This chain uses TRBV29-1 with TRBJ2-1; TRBD2 aligns across 9 bases. V shed 7 bases, J shed 4 bases, and the junction held 11 bases outside the gene matches. CDR1 is SQVTM, CDR2 ANQGSEA, per germline. This CDR3 region has 15 residues. The CDR3 DNA sequence: TGCAGCGGGGCCGGGACTAGCAGCGGTTACAATGAGCAGTTCTTC. Translating gives CSGAGTSSGYNEQFF.

The CDR3 region has the DNA TGCGCCAGCAGCCGGAGGGATGGGGAGACCCAGTACTTC. It translates to CASSRRDGETQYF. The rearrangement joins TRBV4-3 to TRBJ2-5; D is perhaps TRBD2 (6 bases). Per the germline V gene, CDR1 is LGHNA and CDR2 is YSLEER. This CDR3 spans 13 amino acids. Trimming cost V 4 bases and J 5 bases, with 11 bases left between them.

The V gene is TRBV6-1, the J gene TRBJ2-5; D may be TRBD1 (5 bases). This CDR3 has 14 amino acids. Germline V gene sequence: CDR1 MNHNS, CDR2 SASEGT. V lost 1 base to trimming and J lost 4 bases, with 10 bases between them. Here the CDR3 reads CASSEVGVRETQYF. CDR3 DNA sequence: TGTGCCAGCAGTGAAGTAGGGGTTAGAGAGACCCAGTACTTC.

This clone was detected once. V gene TRBV15 combines with J gene TRBJ1-6; possibly TRBD1 for D (5 bases). Germline V gene lookup returns CDR1 LNHNV and CDR2 YYDKDF (reference sequence). The germline V and J ends were trimmed by 0 bases and 15 bases, with 18 bases remaining between them. The CDR3 extends over 15 amino acids. The CDR3 reads CATSRDRWGAASLHF. CDR3 nucleotide sequence: TGTGCCACCAGCAGAGATCGATGGGGCGCGGCGAGCCTCCACTTT.

The V and J genes are TRBV5-4 and TRBJ2-7; 8 nucleotides line up with TRBD1. V gave up 4 bases and J gave up 3 bases; unmatched junction bases: 6. This CDR3 contains 14 residues. In germline, CDR1 is SGHNT, CDR2 YYREEE (reference sequence). The CDR3 DNA is TGTGCCAGCAGCGCGGGACAGGTGATCTACGAGCAGTACTTC. Its translation: CASSAGQVIYEQYF.

This clone occurred once. The chain is built from TRBV27 and TRBJ2-1; TRBD2 agrees at 9 bases. Germline trimming cut 4 bases from V and 10 bases from J; bases unmatched to any gene: 14. From germline, CDR1 is MNHEY and CDR2 SMNVEV (reference sequence). This CDR3 has 16 amino acids. The CDR3 coding sequence is TGTGCCAGCAGTTCCCCGGGACTAGCACTTACCCGGGAGCAGTTCTTC. It translates to CASSSPGLALTREQFF.

This clone appeared a single time. The rearrangement uses TRBV19 and TRBJ1-4, with D possibly TRBD1 on 6 matching bases. The CDR3 length is 14 residues. Germline CDR1 LNHDA, CDR2 SQIVND (reference sequence). The V end was cut by 6 bases, the J end by 1 base, with 9 bases between. The CDR3 nucleotides are TGTGCCAGTAGACAGGGCGGAACTAATGAAAAACTGTTTTTT. Protein: CASRQGGTNEKLFF.

V and J are TRBV7-2 and TRBJ2-7, with D possibly TRBD1 on 6 matching bases. Germline CDR1 reads SGHTA; CDR2 reads FQGNSA. V lost 7 bases and J 5 bases, leaving 24 bases between the germline ends. The length of the CDR3 is 16 residues. CDR3 coding DNA: TGTGCCAGCACCACAACGCGGACCGGGACACTCGACGAGCAGTACGTC. It specifies CASTTTRTGTLDEQYV.

The chain carries TRBV2 and TRBJ2-2; D unclear. The length of the CDR3 is 13 residues. CDR1 is SNHLY and CDR2 is FYNNEI in the germline V gene. Trimming removed 6 bases at V and 1 base at J, with 6 bases between. CDR3 sequence reads: CASSTENTGELFF. Written as DNA, the CDR3 is TGTGCCAGCAGCACAGAGAACACCGGGGAGCTGTTTTTT.

This clone was observed a few times. The rearrangement links TRBV12-3 or TRBV12-4 to TRBJ1-2; 8 nucleotides align to TRBD1. The junction had 2 bases not matched to a gene; V was cut back by 6 bases and J by 2 bases. This CDR3 region has 13 residues. The CDR3 loop reads CASSWTGNYGYTF. The CDR3 DNA reads TGTGCCAGCAGCTGGACAGGGAACTATGGCTACACCTTC.

This chain uses TRBV28 with TRBJ2-1, with D possibly TRBD2 on 6 matching bases. There are 15 residues in the CDR3. The V gene's germline CDR1 is MDHEN and CDR2 SYDVKM. Trimming left V 5 bases short and J 4 bases short, with 15 bases between. This CDR3 reads CASSGPGAQYNEQFF. CDR3 bases: TGTGCCAGCAGTGGGCCGGGAGCACAGTACAATGAGCAGTTCTTC.

This chain links TRBV9 with TRBJ1-2, with a weak D call TRBD1 (6 bases). CDR3 length equals 14 residues. V lost 3 bases and J lost 6, with 15 bases in between. The germline CDR1 and CDR2 sequences are SGDLS and YYNGEE. CDR3 sequence: CASSDPRGGDGYTF. The CDR3 DNA sequence: TGTGCCAGCAGCGATCCGAGGGGGGGCGATGGCTACACCTTC.

The J gene is TRBJ1-4, the V gene TRBV24-1, with no clear D. This CDR3 region has 16 residues. V lost 3 bases to trimming and J lost 7 bases, with 17 bases between them. Germline CDR1 reads KGHDR; CDR2 reads SFDVKD. CDR3 sequence reads: CATSDPGEGGGEKLFF. CDR3 coding DNA: TGTGCCACCAGTGATCCCGGGGAGGGAGGAGGTGAAAAACTGTTTTTT.

The rearrangement links TRBV28 to TRBJ2-7, with a possible D match to TRBD1 (6 bases). This CDR3 region has 11 residues. V lost 4 bases and J lost 11, with 12 bases in between. The germline V gene has CDR1 MDHEN and CDR2 SYDVKM. CDR3: CASSSPRQEYF. The DNA of the CDR3 is TGTGCCAGCAGTTCTCCTAGACAGGAGTACTTC.

The chain joins TRBV18 to TRBJ1-2; D is undetermined. Trimming cost V 1 base and J 6 bases, with 9 bases left between them. CDR3 length: 13 amino acids. Germline-derived CDR1 and CDR2 are KGHSH and LQKENI. The CDR3 sequence: CASSPRLSDGYTF. In DNA form, the CDR3 reads TGTGCCAGCTCACCACGGTTGTCGGATGGCTACACCTTC.

This clone came up once. The chain uses TRBV23-1 and TRBJ1-1, with 8 positions matching TRBD1. TRBV23-1 is assigned to the ORF class and has an uncertain function. With V trimmed by 8 bases and J by 6 bases, 11 bases remained unmatched. The CDR3 consists of 14 residues. Written as DNA, the CDR3 is TGCGCCAGCGCAAACCAGACAGGGGAGTCTGAAGCTTTCTTT. This gives the protein CASANQTGESEAFF.

This chain links TRBV6-1 with TRBJ2-3; tentative D call: TRBD1 (6 bases). The CDR3 totals 15 residues. V shed 3 bases and J shed 2 bases, with 12 bases lying between them. CDR1 is MNHNS and CDR2 is SASEGT in the germline V gene. CDR3: CASSDRGIVTDTQYF. CDR3 bases: TGTGCCAGCAGTGACAGGGGTATCGTCACAGATACGCAGTATTTT.

The V call is TRBV6-5, the J call TRBJ2-7; 7 nucleotides line up with TRBD1. The CDR3 spans 13 residues. The V gene's germline CDR1 is MNHEY and CDR2 SVGAGI. J was trimmed by 2 bases and V by 7 bases; bases with no gene match: 5. The CDR3 spells CASNRDRAYEQYV. CDR3 nucleotides: TGTGCCAGCAACCGGGACAGAGCCTACGAGCAGTACGTC.